This TCR beta chain originates from a study (dated by TCRdb to 2016 to 2017). This clonotype was counted at least ten times. Its antigen is not yet known. No much larger clone exists at a distance of one base, and base qualities are not known. Libraries came from RT-PCR. Sequencing relied on an Illumina MiSeq. Clones were called with MiXCR by TCRdb after fastp trimmed the public reads at Q25, and only in-frame beta chains were retained. Entries that share a CDR3 protein sequence are merged under the most common genes and DNA. Present in this sample are 550,000 to 750,000 distinct CDR3 sequences, over 12% of which were seen just once. The ten largest clonotypes hold 3% to 4.5% of the sample. The junction shows trimming of 6 bases on V and 4 bases on J, and the gene matches do not reach 17 bases of it. The germline V gene encodes CDR1 SGHTA and CDR2 FQGNSA. The CDR3 has 18 amino acids, counting the end cysteine and phenylalanine. Only CDR3 DNA is held: 54 bases, read in frame from base 1.

Material for sequencing was memory CD4+ T cells from blood. The receptor's source is a female donor in good health, serving as a healthy control. The rearranged chain carries TRBV7-2 and TRBJ2-1; 8 middle bases align to TRBD1. Here the CDR3 is given as CASSSPGQVTPTYNEQFF. The DNA sequence is as follows: TGTGCCAGCAGTTCACCGGGACAGGTAACCCCTACTTACAATGAGCAGTTCTTC.